Detailed here is one T cell receptor beta chain. Here immunoSEQ multiplex PCR was the method, and the copy in TCRdb shows in-frame clones only, minus some. The sample holds 40,000 to 65,000 clones, more than 90% seen once. The record originates from a study of chemoradiotherapy in HPV16-positive cancers. Study information: Candidate HPV-specific T-cell clones and common TCR motifs came from functional assays in a couple of HPV16-positive patients.

Germline V gives CDR1 SGHRS, CDR2 YFSETQ. Trimming took off 0 bases at V and 2 bases at J, with 13 bases between the two ends. This CDR3 region has 16 residues. Material: blood, obtained from a patient who underwent chemoradiotherapy. The chain joins TRBV5-1 to TRBJ2-3; TRBD1 is a possible D gene (5 bases). The receptor comes from a human donor with HPV-associated anogenital cancer. CDR3 in DNA: TGCGCCAGCAGCTTGGGGTCGACAGCAATCACAGATACGCAGTATTTT. Amino acid sequence: CASSLGSTAITDTQYF.